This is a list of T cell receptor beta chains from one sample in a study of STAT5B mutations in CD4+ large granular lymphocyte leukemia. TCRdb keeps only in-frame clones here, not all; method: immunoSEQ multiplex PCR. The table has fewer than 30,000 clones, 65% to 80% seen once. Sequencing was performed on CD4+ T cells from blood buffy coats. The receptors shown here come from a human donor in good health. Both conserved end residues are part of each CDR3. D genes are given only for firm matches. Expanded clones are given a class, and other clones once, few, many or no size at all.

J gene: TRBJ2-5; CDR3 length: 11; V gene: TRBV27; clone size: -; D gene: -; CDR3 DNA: TGTGCCAATCCGTACCAAGAGACCCAGTACTTC; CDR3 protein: CANPYQETQYF
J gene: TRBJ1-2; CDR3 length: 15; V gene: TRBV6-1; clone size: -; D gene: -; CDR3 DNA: TGTGCCAGCATCTTCCCTGGGAGGGAAGAAGAAGGCTACACCTTC; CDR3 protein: CASIFPGREEEGYTF
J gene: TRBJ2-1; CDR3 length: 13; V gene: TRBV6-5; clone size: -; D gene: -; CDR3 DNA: TGTGCCAGCAGTGCGGGACTCCTCGGTGAGCAGTTCTTC; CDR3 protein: CASSAGLLGEQFF
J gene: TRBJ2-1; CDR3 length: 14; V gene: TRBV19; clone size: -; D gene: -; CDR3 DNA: TGTGCCAGTAGAAACCGGGACCCCGCACGTGAGCAGTTCTTC; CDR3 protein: CASRNRDPAREQFF
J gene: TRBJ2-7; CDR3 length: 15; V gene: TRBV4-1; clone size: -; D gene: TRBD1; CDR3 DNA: TGCGCCAGCAGCCAGCCGGGACAGGAGACCTACGAGCAGTACTTC; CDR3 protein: CASSQPGQETYEQYF
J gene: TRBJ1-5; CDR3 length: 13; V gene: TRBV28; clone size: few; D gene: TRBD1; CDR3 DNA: TGTGCCAGCAGCCCAGGGGGAAATCAGCCCCAGCATTTT; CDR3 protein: CASSPGGNQPQHF
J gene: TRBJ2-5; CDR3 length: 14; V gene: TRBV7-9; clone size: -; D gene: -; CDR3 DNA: TGTGCCAGCAGCGCCGCGGGGGCCGGAGAGACCCAGTACTTC; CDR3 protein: CASSAAGAGETQYF
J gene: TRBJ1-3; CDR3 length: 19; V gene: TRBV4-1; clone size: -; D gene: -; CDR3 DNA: TGCGCCAGCAGCCACACCACGGCCAGGCAGGGTCTGTCTGGAAACACCATATATTTT; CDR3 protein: CASSHTTARQGLSGNTIYF
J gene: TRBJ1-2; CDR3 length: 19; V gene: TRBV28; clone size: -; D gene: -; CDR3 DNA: TGTGCCAGCAGCCCCGCCGGTCAGGGTAGGGAGGAGGGCCGAGATGGCTACACCTTC; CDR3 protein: CASSPAGQGREEGRDGYTF
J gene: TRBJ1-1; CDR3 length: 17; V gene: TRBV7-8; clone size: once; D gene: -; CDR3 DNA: TGTGCCAGCAGCTTATGGTCTGGGGTCAGGGGCAACACTGAAGCTTTCTTT; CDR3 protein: CASSLWSGVRGNTEAFF
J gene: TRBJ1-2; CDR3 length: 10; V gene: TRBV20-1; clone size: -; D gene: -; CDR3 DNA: TGCAGTGCCGGCGAATTTGGCTACACCTTC; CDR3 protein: CSAGEFGYTF
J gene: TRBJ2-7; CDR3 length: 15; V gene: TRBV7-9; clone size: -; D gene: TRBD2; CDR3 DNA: TGTGCCAGCAGCTTTCGTGGCGGGAGGTCGCGCGAGCAGTACTTC; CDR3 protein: CASSFRGGRSREQYF
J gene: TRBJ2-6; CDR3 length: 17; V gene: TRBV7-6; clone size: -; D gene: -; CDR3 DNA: TGTGCCAGCAGCTTAGCTAGGTTATCCTCTGGGGCCAACGTCCTGACTTTC; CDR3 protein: CASSLARLSSGANVLTF
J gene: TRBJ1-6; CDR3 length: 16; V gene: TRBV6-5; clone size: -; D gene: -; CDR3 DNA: TGTGCCAGCAGTTACACCCAGGGGCCTTCTAATTCACCCCTCCACTTT; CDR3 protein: CASSYTQGPSNSPLHF
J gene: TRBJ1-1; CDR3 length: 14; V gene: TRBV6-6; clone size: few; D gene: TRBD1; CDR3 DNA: TGTGCCAGCAGTTCCCCGGGACAGGCCACTGAAGCTTTCTTT; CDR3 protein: CASSSPGQATEAFF
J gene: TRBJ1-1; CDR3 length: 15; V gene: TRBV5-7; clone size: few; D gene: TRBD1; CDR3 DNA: TGTGCCAGCAGCCGCCCCCGGGACAGGGCAATTGAAGCTTTCTTT; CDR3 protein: CASSRPRDRAIEAFF
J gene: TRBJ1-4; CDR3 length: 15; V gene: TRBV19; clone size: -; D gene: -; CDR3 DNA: TGTGCCAGTAGTATCGGAGGGTCCACTAATGAAAAACTGTTTTTT; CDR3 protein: CASSIGGSTNEKLFF
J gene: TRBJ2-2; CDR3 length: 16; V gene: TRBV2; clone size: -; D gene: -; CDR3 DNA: TGTGCCAGCAGCGGGGAAACCTCTATAGGGGCCGGGGAGCTGTTTTTT; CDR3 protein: CASSGETSIGAGELFF
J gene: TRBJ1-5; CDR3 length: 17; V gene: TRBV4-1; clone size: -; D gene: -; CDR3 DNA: TGCGCCAGCAGCCAAGATGAGTCGGGGGGTAGCAATCAGCCCCAGCATTTT; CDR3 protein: CASSQDESGGSNQPQHF
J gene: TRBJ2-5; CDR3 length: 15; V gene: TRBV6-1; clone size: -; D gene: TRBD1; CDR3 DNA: TGTGCCAGCAGAAGAGGGACAGGGATGGGAGAGACCCAGTACTTC; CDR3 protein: CASRRGTGMGETQYF
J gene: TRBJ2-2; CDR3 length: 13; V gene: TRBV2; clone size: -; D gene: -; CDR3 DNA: TGTGCCAGCAGTGGCTGGGGGACCGGGGAGCTGTTTTTT; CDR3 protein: CASSGWGTGELFF
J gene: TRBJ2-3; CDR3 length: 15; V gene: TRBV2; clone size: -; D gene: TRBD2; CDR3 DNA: TGTGCCAGCAGTCTAGCGGGAGGGTCGGTGGATACGCAGTATTTT; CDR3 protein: CASSLAGGSVDTQYF
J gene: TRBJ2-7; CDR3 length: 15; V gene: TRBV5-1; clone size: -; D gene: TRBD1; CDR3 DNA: TGCGCCAGCAGCTTTGGACAGGGATTCCCCTACGAGCAGTACTTC; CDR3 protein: CASSFGQGFPYEQYF
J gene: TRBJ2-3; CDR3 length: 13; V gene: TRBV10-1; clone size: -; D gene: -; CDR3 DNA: TGCGCCAGCAGCGCCTCGGGCGCAGATACGCAGTATTTT; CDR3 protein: CASSASGADTQYF
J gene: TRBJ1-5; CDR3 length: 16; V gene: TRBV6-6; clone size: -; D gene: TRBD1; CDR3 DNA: TGTGCCAGCCGATCCACGGGACAGGGGTTGTTTCAGCCCCAGCATTTT; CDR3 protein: CASRSTGQGLFQPQHF
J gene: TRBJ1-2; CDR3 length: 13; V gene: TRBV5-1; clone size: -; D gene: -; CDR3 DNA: TGCGCCAGCAGCTTGGGTCAGGGTGACGGCTACACCTTC; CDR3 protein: CASSLGQGDGYTF
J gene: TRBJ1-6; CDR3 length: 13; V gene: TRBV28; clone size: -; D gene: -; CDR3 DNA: TGTGCCAGCATAGGAGGTGGGGTCCTCTCCTCCCACTTT; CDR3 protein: CASIGGGVLSSHF
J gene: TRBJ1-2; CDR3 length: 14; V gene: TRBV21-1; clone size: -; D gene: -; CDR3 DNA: TGTGCCACCCTACCCGACAGGGCCGACTATGGCTACACCTTC; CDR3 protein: CATLPDRADYGYTF
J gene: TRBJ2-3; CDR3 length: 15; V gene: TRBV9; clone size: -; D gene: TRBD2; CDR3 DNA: TGTGCCAGCAGCGCACCGGGACTACCAACAGATACGCAGTATTTT; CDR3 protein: CASSAPGLPTDTQYF
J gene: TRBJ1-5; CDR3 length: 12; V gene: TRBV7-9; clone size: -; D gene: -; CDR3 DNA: TGTGCCAGCAGTCAGGGACCAGGGCCCCAGCATTTT; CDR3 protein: CASSQGPGPQHF
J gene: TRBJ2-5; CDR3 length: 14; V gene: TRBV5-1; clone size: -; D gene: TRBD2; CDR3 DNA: TGCGCCAGCAGCTTGGCGGGGGGACAAGAGACCCAGTACTTC; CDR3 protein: CASSLAGGQETQYF
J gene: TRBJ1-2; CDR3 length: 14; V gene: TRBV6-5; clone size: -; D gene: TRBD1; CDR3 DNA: TGTGCCAGCAGTGCACAGGGGTTCGGCTATGGCTACACCTTC; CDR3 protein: CASSAQGFGYGYTF
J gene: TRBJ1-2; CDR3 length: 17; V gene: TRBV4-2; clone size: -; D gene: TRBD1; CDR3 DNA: TGTGCCAGCAGCCAAGACGTCGCAGGGGGTCCCTACTATGGCTACACCTTC; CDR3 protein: CASSQDVAGGPYYGYTF
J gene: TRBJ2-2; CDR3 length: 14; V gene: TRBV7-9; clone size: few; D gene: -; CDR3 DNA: TGTGCCAGCAGCGGGGGACAGAACACCGGGGAGCTGTTTTTT; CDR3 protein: CASSGGQNTGELFF
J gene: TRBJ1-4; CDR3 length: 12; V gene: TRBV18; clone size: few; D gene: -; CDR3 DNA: TGTGCCAGCTCACCACAAGGGGCTCTGGTGTTTTTT; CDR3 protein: CASSPQGALVFF
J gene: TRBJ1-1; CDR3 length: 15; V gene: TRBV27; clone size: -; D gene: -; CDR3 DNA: TGTGCCAGCAGTTCGAAGGGGCTTATCGACGCTGAAGCTTTCTTT; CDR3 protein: CASSSKGLIDAEAFF
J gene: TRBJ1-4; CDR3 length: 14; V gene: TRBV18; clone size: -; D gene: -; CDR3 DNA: TGTGCCAGCTCACCACCACCCGGTAGGGAAAAACTGTTTTTT; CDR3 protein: CASSPPPGREKLFF
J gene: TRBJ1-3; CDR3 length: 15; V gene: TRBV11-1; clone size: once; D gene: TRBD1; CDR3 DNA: TGTGCCAGCAGCGCCGACAGGGGGCTGGGAAACACCATATATTTT; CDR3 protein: CASSADRGLGNTIYF
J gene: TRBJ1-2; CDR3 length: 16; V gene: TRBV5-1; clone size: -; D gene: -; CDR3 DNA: TGCGCCAGCAGCTTTGGTGGGCAGGGCCTATCCTATGGCTACACCTTC; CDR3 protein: CASSFGGQGLSYGYTF